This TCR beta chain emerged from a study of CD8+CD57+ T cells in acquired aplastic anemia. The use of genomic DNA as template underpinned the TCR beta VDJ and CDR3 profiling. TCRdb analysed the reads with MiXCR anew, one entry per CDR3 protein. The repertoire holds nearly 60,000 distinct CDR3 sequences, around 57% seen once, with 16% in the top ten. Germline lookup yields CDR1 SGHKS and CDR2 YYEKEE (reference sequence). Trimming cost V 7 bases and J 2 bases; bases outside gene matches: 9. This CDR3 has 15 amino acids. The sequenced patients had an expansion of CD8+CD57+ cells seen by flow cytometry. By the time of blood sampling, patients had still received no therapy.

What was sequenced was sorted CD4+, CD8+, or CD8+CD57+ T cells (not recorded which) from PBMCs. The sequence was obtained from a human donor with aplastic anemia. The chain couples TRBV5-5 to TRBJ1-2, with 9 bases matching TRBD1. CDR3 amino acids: CASLRTGTGNYGYTF. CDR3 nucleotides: TGTGCCAGCTTACGGACCGGGACAGGGAACTATGGCTACACCTTC.